The source of this TCR beta chain is a study of shared clonotypes between healthy human individuals. In the study overall: Per donor, three plates held CD4 naive cells, three held CD4 memory, two held CD8 naive and one held CD8 memory.

Produced via immunoSEQ multiplex PCR; TCRdb's table is partial and in-frame only. This sample has some 740,000 clones, with 85% to 95% found just once. Positive CCR7 selection of CD45RO-negative cells yielded the naive CD8 cells, and terminally differentiated effector memory CD45RA+ cells were excluded. Between the trimmed V and J ends, which lost 1 base and 3 bases, there was a span of 16 bases. The CDR3 length is 18 residues. Germline assignment: CDR1 LGHNA and CDR2 YSLEER. In regard to this clone: Its antigen is not identified.

Study-wide results and caveats: Naive CD4 clonotype sharing across several donors was about 5%. The four-donor shared clonotypes exceeded non-shared clonotypes in generation probability, with non-shared ones scoring lower. Deeper or shallower sequencing was expected to change how clonotypes are shared among donors.

Sample: naive CD8+ T cells sorted from blood. The TCR originated in a man aged 30-40 years in good health. V is TRBV4-3 and J is TRBJ2-6; possibly TRBD2 for D (5 bases). CDR3 protein: CASSQVPRELYGANVLTF. The CDR3 nucleotides read TGCGCCAGCAGCCAAGTTCCGAGGGAGCTATATGGGGCCAACGTCCTGACTTTC.